Each of the 12 T cell receptor beta chains below was sequenced from the same sample in a study of blood T cell repertoires in COVID-19. Produced via immunoSEQ multiplex PCR; TCRdb's table is partial and in-frame only. The sample contains 250,000 to 300,000 clones, approximately 88% of which appear only once. The sequenced material came from peripheral blood. The receptor set was obtained from a woman aged 30 to 39 who had recovered from COVID-19.

This sequence joins TRBV7-3 and TRBJ1-1, with 7 bases identical to TRBD1. J lost 1 base, V lost 2 bases, and 10 bases had no gene match. Germline lookup yields CDR1 SGHTA and CDR2 FQGTGA. CDR3 length: 17 amino acids. CDR3 amino acids: CASSLGGRTGENTEAFF. In DNA, the CDR3 is TGTGCCAGCAGCTTAGGGGGCCGAACAGGGGAGAACACTGAAGCTTTCTTT.

The chain links TRBV11-2 to TRBJ2-4, with 10 bases aligning to TRBD1. CDR1 is SGHAT, CDR2 FQNNGV, per germline. V lost 5 bases, J lost 3 bases, and 16 bases stayed unmatched. The length of the CDR3 is 19 residues. CDR3 protein: CASSHVRLGQGYRKNIQYF. For the CDR3, the DNA is TGTGCCAGCAGCCACGTTCGTCTGGGACAGGGGTACCGCAAAAACATTCAGTACTTC.

J is TRBJ1-2 and V is TRBV11-2; TRBD1 agrees at 10 bases. CDR1 SGHAT and CDR2 FQNNGV come from the germline V gene. The CDR3 totals 15 residues. V lost 3 bases and J lost 8; bases outside the gene matches: 9. CDR3 bases: TGTGCCAGCAGCTTGGGACAGGGGAGGTCGGGCGGCTACACCTTC. This sequence encodes CASSLGQGRSGGYTF. Full variable domain (missing parts from reference TRBV11-2 and TRBJ1-2): EAGVAQSPRYKIIEKRQSVAFWCNPISGHATLYWYQQILGQGPKLLIQFQNNGVVDDSQLPKDRFSAERLKGVDSTLKIQPAKLEDSAVYLCASSLGQGRSGGYTFGSGTRLTVV.

The genes are TRBV28 and TRBJ1-6, with 7 positions matching TRBD1. Per germline, CDR1 MDHEN and CDR2 SYDVKM. V dropped 7 bases and J dropped 6; count of bases not matched to a gene: 3. This CDR3 is 13 amino acids long. This CDR3 is CASTTGVNSPLHF. CDR3 in DNA: TGTGCCAGCACAACAGGGGTTAATTCACCCCTCCACTTT.

This chain uses TRBV28 with TRBJ1-4; 7 bases line up with TRBD1. The trim removed 6 bases at V and 5 bases at J, leaving 6 bases unmatched. Germline lookup yields CDR1 MDHEN and CDR2 SYDVKM. The CDR3 has 14 amino acids. The CDR3 sequence: CASSLTGENEKLFF. DNA of the CDR3: TGTGCCAGCAGCCTCACAGGGGAAAATGAAAAACTGTTTTTT.

The CDR3 DNA reads as TGCGCCAGCAGCGAGGAAAATTCTTGGGAGACCCAGTACTTC. Translating gives CASSEENSWETQYF. This rearrangement joins TRBV5-1 to TRBJ2-5, with D hard to call. V was cut by 4 bases and J by 5 bases, with 15 bases left in between. The CDR3 runs 14 residues. Germline CDR1 reads SGHRS; CDR2 reads YFSETQ.

This sequence joins TRBV28 and TRBJ2-7; TRBD2 is a possible D gene (5 bases). This CDR3 contains 12 residues. Per the germline V gene, CDR1 is MDHEN and CDR2 is SYDVKM. V lost 6 bases, J lost 0 bases, and 6 bases lay in between. The CDR3 region has the DNA TGTGCCAGCAGCCGGGACTCCTACGAGCAGTACTTC. Its protein is CASSRDSYEQYF.

This clone was seen a handful of times. The CDR3 spells CASSHGDRVTDTQYF. The CDR3 DNA is TGTGCCAGCAGCCACGGGGACAGGGTAACAGATACGCAGTATTTT. The rearrangement joins TRBV9 to TRBJ2-3, with TRBD1 identical over 9 bases. The germline V gene encodes CDR1 SGDLS and CDR2 YYNGEE. V dropped 4 bases and J dropped 3; count of bases not matched to a gene: 6. The CDR3 runs 15 residues.

The chain combines TRBV14 with TRBJ2-1; 7 nucleotides match TRBD1. V lost 4 bases, J lost 5 bases, and 11 bases stayed unmatched. Germline values: CDR1 SGHDN, CDR2 FVKESK. This CDR3 region has 16 residues. This CDR3 reads CASSLPGAGGDNEQFF. CDR3 sequence (DNA): TGTGCCAGCAGCCTCCCAGGGGCAGGGGGTGACAATGAGCAGTTCTTC.

This chain links TRBV6-1 with TRBJ2-2; D is undetermined. Germline CDR1 is MNHNS and CDR2 is SASEGT. CDR3 size: 13 residues. V was clipped by 2 bases and J by 4 bases, with 5 bases between them. This chain's CDR3 is CASSEFRTGELFF. In DNA, the CDR3 is TGTGCCAGCAGTGAATTCCGCACCGGGGAGCTGTTTTTT.

The chain combines TRBV19 with TRBJ1-2; possible D gene TRBD1, 5 bases. CDR3 length: 13 amino acids. Trimming stripped 6 bases from V and 6 bases from J, with 14 bases between. Per germline, CDR1 LNHDA and CDR2 SQIVND (reference sequence). This CDR3 is CASRIDSRHGYTF. In nucleotides, the CDR3 is TGTGCCAGTAGGATTGACAGTCGTCATGGCTACACCTTC.

V and J are TRBV9 and TRBJ1-6; D remains ambiguous. V lost 3 bases to trimming and J lost 4 bases, with 14 bases between them. CDR1 is SGDLS and CDR2 is YYNGEE in the germline V gene. This CDR3 region has 16 residues. The CDR3, as DNA: TGTGCCAGCAGCGAGGCGGGCGATCGATATAATTCACCCCTCCACTTT. Translated: CASSEAGDRYNSPLHF.